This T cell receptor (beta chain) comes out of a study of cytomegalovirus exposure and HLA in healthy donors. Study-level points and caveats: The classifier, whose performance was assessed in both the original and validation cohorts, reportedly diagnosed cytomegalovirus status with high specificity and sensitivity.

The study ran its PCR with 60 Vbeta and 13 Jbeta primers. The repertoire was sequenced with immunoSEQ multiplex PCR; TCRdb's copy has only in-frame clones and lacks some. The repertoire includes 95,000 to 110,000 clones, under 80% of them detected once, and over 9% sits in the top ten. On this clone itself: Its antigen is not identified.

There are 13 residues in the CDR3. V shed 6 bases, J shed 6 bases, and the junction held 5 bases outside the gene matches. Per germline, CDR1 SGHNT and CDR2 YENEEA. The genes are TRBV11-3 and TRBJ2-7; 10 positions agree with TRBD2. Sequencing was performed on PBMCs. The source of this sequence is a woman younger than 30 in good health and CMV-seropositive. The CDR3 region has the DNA TGTGCCAGCAGTCCCAGCGGGGGGGGCGAGCAGTACTTC. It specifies CASSPSGGGEQYF.